Listed here are 18 T cell receptor beta chains from one sample, sequenced in a study of blood T cell repertoires in COVID-19. Using immunoSEQ multiplex PCR, the repertoire was profiled, and TCRdb retains in-frame clones only, with some absent. The profile covers 77,000 or so clones, with approximately 85% appearing a single time and approximately 4.6% taken by the ten largest. Sequenced material: peripheral blood. These receptors came from a man older than 75 with acute or convalescent COVID-19.

V and J are TRBV28 and TRBJ2-7; TRBD1 is a possible D gene (7 bases). The CDR3 runs to 14 residues. Germline lookup yields CDR1 MDHEN and CDR2 SYDVKM. V was trimmed by 7 bases and J by 6 bases, leaving 19 bases between them. DNA of the CDR3: TGTGCCAGCACCCCACACGGGCAGGGGGGCGAGCAGTACTTC. Amino acids: CASTPHGQGGEQYF. The complete variable domain, with remaining parts taken from reference TRBV28 and TRBJ2-7, reads DVKVTQSSRYLVKRTGEKVFLECVQDMDHENMFWYRQDPGLGLRLIYFSYDVKMKEKGDIPEGYSVSREKKERFSLILESASTNQTSMYLCASTPHGQGGEQYFGPGTRLTVT.

The chain's CDR3 is CASSFQSYQETQYF. Written as DNA, the CDR3 is TGTGCCAGCAGCTTTCAGTCGTACCAAGAGACCCAGTACTTC. The genes are TRBV11-2 and TRBJ2-5; D not resolved. CDR1 SGHAT and CDR2 FQNNGV come from the germline V gene. The CDR3 is made up of 14 amino acids. V shed 3 bases and J shed 0 bases, with 8 bases lying between them.

This chain links TRBV24-1 with TRBJ2-3; 10 bases map to TRBD1. The ends lost 8 bases at V and 6 bases at J; junction bases unmatched: 10. The CDR3 covers 15 residues. Germline-derived CDR1 and CDR2 are KGHDR and SFDVKD. CDR3 coding DNA: TGTGCCACCAAGGGGTTCGGGACAGGGGACGATACGCAGTATTTT. This translates into CATKGFGTGDDTQYF.

The rearrangement links TRBV7-2 to TRBJ1-1; perhaps TRBD1 as D (6 bases). V was shortened by 4 bases and J by 0 bases, with 24 bases between the two germline ends. The CDR3 consists of 19 residues. Germline assignment: CDR1 SGHTA and CDR2 FQGNSA. The CDR3 nucleotides read TGTGCCAGCAGCTCACGATCCCCTTCAGGGGAGCGATTGAACACTGAAGCTTTCTTT. This translates into CASSSRSPSGERLNTEAFF.

The chain recombines TRBV2 with TRBJ2-7; 8 bases map to TRBD1. Looked up from germline, CDR1 is SNHLY and CDR2 is FYNNEI. The CDR3 covers 15 residues. V shed 7 bases, J shed 2 bases, and the junction held 10 bases outside the gene matches. This CDR3 is CASTVDQGAAYEQYF. The CDR3 DNA follows: TGTGCCAGCACCGTCGACCAGGGGGCAGCCTACGAGCAGTACTTC.

This chain joins TRBV10-3 and TRBJ2-7; TRBD2 agrees at 7 bases. The germline V gene encodes CDR1 ENHRY and CDR2 SYGVKD. J was trimmed by 6 bases and V by 3 bases; bases with no gene match: 14. The CDR3 is 16 amino acids. Here the CDR3 reads CAISDHASGAVFEQYF. CDR3 DNA: TGTGCCATCAGTGACCACGCTAGCGGAGCTGTCTTCGAGCAGTACTTC.

The rearrangement joins TRBV27 to TRBJ2-1; D perhaps matches TRBD2 (6 bases). Germline lookup yields CDR1 MNHEY and CDR2 SMNVEV (reference sequence). Trimming stripped 3 bases from V and 0 bases from J, with 9 bases between. This CDR3 region has 15 residues. CDR3 DNA sequence: TGTGCCAGCAGTTTTAGCGGAAACTCCTACAATGAGCAGTTCTTC. Amino acids: CASSFSGNSYNEQFF.

The rearrangement joins TRBV6-2 or TRBV6-3 to TRBJ1-1; D gene unclear. Germline CDR1 reads MNHEY; CDR2 reads SVGEGT. V was cut by 0 bases and J by 0 bases, with 5 bases left in between. The CDR3 is 14 residues long. The CDR3 here is CASSYSDMNTEAFF. As DNA, the CDR3 is TGTGCCAGCAGTTACTCAGACATGAACACTGAAGCTTTCTTT.

Points on this clone: Germline is not matched at one junction end, which may reflect a read error. The chain carries TRBV7-9 and TRBJ1-2, with D possibly being TRBD1 (5 bases). CDR1 and CDR2 (germline): SEHNR, FQNEAQ (reference sequence). The CDR3 length is 13 residues. The chain's CDR3 is CASRPGESYGYTF. The CDR3 DNA sequence: TGTGCGAGCAGGCCGGGGGAGAGCTATGGCTACACCTTC.

The rearrangement links TRBV4-3 to TRBJ2-1; no clear D gene. The V gene lost 3 bases and the J gene lost 9 bases, with 18 bases spanning the gap. The germline V gene has CDR1 LGHNA and CDR2 YSLEER. The CDR3 totals 15 residues. CDR3 region: CASSHRGPLDGEQFF. The CDR3, as DNA: TGCGCCAGCAGCCACCGAGGTCCCCTTGACGGTGAGCAGTTCTTC.

The rearrangement joins TRBV29-1 to TRBJ1-5, with D possibly being TRBD1 (5 bases). CDR1 is SQVTM and CDR2 is ANQGSEA in the germline V gene. The germline V and J ends were trimmed by 6 bases and 9 bases, with 18 bases remaining between them. The length of the CDR3 is 13 residues. The CDR3 region has the DNA TGCAGCGTCGCAGGGACTAAGGATCGGCCCCAGCATTTT. Its translation: CSVAGTKDRPQHF.

The CDR3 loop reads CASSQRTDSYEQYF. CDR3 coding DNA: TGCGCCAGCAGCCAGAGGACAGACTCCTACGAGCAGTACTTC. V usage is TRBV5-1 and J usage is TRBJ2-7, with D perhaps TRBD1 (6 bases). CDR3 size: 14 residues. V was shortened by 4 bases and J by 0 bases, with 11 bases between the two germline ends. From germline, CDR1 is SGHRS and CDR2 YFSETQ.

The rearrangement joins TRBV28 to TRBJ2-5; TRBD1 matches 8 bases. The V gene's germline CDR1 is MDHEN and CDR2 SYDVKM. The junction had 8 bases not matched to a gene; V was cut back by 7 bases and J by 1 base. CDR3 size: 15 residues. The CDR3 nucleotides read TGTGCCAGCAACCCTTCACAGGGGGGCCAAGAGACCCAGTACTTC. Encoded protein: CASNPSQGGQETQYF.

The chain carries TRBV29-1 and TRBJ1-1; D uncertain. Trimming shortened V by 7 bases and J by 5 bases, and 17 bases separated the two germline ends. This CDR3 contains 13 residues. The V gene's germline CDR1 is SQVTM and CDR2 ANQGSEA. The CDR3 bases are TGCAGCGGACTCGTTGACGGAGTGACTGAAGCTTTCTTT. Encoded protein: CSGLVDGVTEAFF.

The rearrangement uses TRBV28 and TRBJ1-2; 11 nucleotides agree with TRBD1. This CDR3 is built from 14 residues. CDR1 is MDHEN and CDR2 is SYDVKM in the germline V gene. V was pared by 7 bases and J by 5 bases, with 6 bases of the junction left unmatched. The CDR3 reads CASISGTGGYGYTF. The CDR3 DNA reads as TGTGCCAGCATTTCCGGGACAGGGGGGTATGGCTACACCTTC.

The V and J genes are TRBV28 and TRBJ2-5, with D possibly matching TRBD2 (5 bases). Trimming took off 5 bases at V and 1 base at J, with 11 bases between the two ends. Germline CDR1 MDHEN, CDR2 SYDVKM. The length of the CDR3 is 14 residues. CDR3 sequence: CASSPSGFQETQYF. CDR3 sequence (DNA): TGTGCCAGCAGTCCCTCGGGATTCCAAGAGACCCAGTACTTC.

V and J are TRBV6-1 and TRBJ1-1, with D perhaps TRBD1 (5 bases). The germline V gene has CDR1 MNHNS and CDR2 SASEGT. The CDR3 is made up of 13 amino acids. V lost 1 base and J lost 4, with 7 bases in between. CDR3 nucleotide sequence: TGTGCCAGCAGTGAAGACAGGCCCACTGAAGCTTTCTTT. As protein: CASSEDRPTEAFF.

This clone was seen a single time. The chain uses TRBV7-2 and TRBJ1-5; D gene ambiguous. Germline CDR1 SGHTA, CDR2 FQGNSA. This CDR3 is 16 amino acids long. Trimming left V 0 bases short and J 0 bases short, with 9 bases between. DNA of the CDR3: TGTGCCAGCAGCTTAGCCGGCACAGTTAGCAATCAGCCCCAGCATTTT. Translated: CASSLAGTVSNQPQHF.